This T cell receptor beta chain was obtained from a study of control samples from healthy donors and cancer patients. Trimming removed 10 bases from V and 2 bases from J, with 14 bases in between. The CDR3 consists of 13 residues. In germline, CDR1 is MDHEN, CDR2 SYDVKM. Profiling relied on immunoSEQ multiplex PCR, and the TCRdb table lists in-frame clones only, not all of them. The repertoire holds 110,000 to 150,000 clones, more than 85% seen once, with around 8.2% in the top ten. The receptor was derived from a woman aged 25-40 years in good health. This sequence joins TRBV28 and TRBJ1-1; perhaps TRBD1 as D (6 bases). The sequenced sample consisted of blood. CDR3 loop: CAMGDRLNTEAFF. Written as DNA, the CDR3 is TGTGCCATGGGAGACAGGCTAAACACTGAAGCTTTCTTT.